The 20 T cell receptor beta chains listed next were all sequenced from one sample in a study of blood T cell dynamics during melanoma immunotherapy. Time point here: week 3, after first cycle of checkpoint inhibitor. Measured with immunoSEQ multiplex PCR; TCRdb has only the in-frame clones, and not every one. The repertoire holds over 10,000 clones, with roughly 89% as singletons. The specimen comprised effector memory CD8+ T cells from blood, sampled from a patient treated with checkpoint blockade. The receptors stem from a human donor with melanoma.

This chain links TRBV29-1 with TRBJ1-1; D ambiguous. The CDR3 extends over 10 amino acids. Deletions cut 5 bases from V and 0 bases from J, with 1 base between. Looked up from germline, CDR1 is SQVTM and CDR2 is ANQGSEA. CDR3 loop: CSVLNTEAFF. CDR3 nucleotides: TGCAGCGTTTTGAACACTGAAGCTTTCTTT.

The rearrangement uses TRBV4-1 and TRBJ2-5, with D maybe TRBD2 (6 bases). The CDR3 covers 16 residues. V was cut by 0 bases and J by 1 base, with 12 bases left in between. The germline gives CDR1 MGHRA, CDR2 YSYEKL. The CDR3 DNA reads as TGCGCCAGCAGCCAAGAAGACTTACTAGCCCAAGAGACCCAGTACTTC. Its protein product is CASSQEDLLAQETQYF.

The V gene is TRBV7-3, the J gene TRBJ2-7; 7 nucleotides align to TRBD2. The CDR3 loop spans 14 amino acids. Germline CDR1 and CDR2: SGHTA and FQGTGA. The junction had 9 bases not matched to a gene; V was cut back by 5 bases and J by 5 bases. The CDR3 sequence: CASSASTSSHEQYF. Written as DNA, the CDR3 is TGTGCCAGCAGCGCATCGACTAGCAGCCACGAGCAGTACTTC. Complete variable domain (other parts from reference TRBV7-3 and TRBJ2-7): GAGVSQTPSNKVTEKGKYVELRCDPISGHTALYWYRQSLGQGPEFLIYFQGTGAADDSGLPNDRFFAVRPEGSVSTLKIQRTERGDSAVYLCASSASTSSHEQYFGPGTRLTVT.

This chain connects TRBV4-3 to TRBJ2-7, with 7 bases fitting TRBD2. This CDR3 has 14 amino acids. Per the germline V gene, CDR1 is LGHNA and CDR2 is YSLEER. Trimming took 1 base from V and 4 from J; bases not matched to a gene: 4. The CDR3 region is CASSQAAGVYEQYF. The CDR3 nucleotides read TGCGCCAGCAGCCAAGCTGCGGGAGTATACGAGCAGTACTTC.

The CDR3 DNA follows: TGTGCCAGCAGTTTGGGACAGGGCTTTGGCTACACCTTC. Protein: CASSLGQGFGYTF. The V call is TRBV6-5, the J call TRBJ1-2; 9 nucleotides align to TRBD1. CDR3 length: 13 amino acids. Germline lookup yields CDR1 MNHEY and CDR2 SVGAGI. Trimming took 4 bases from V and 7 from J; bases not matched to a gene: 4.

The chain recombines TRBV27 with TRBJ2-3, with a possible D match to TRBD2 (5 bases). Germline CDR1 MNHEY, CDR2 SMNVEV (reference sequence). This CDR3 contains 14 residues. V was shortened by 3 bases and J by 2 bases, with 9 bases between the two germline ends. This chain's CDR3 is CASSFRGFTDTQYF. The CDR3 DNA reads TGTGCCAGCAGTTTCCGGGGTTTCACAGATACGCAGTATTTT.

Written as DNA, the CDR3 is TGTGCCAGCAGCTTAGGCTCAGGGGGCATCAGATTTATCGATGAGCAGTTCTTC. Protein product: CASSLGSGGIRFIDEQFF. The chain has TRBV5-4 and TRBJ2-1, with TRBD1 matching 8 bases. V shed 2 bases, J shed 8 bases, and the junction held 18 bases outside the gene matches. CDR3 length: 18 residues. From germline, CDR1 is SGHNT and CDR2 YYREEE (reference sequence).

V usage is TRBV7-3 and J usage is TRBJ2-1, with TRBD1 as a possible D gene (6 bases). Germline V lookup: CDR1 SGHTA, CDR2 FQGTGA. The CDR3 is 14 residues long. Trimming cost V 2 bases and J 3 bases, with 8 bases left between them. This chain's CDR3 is CASSLVQGYNEQFF. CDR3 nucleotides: TGTGCCAGCAGCTTAGTACAGGGCTACAATGAGCAGTTCTTC.

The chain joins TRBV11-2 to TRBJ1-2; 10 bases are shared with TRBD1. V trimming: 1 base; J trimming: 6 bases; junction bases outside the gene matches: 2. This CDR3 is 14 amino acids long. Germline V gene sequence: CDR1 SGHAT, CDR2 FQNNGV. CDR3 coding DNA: TGTGCCAGCAGCTTAGGACAGGGGGCGGATGGCTACACCTTC. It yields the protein CASSLGQGADGYTF.

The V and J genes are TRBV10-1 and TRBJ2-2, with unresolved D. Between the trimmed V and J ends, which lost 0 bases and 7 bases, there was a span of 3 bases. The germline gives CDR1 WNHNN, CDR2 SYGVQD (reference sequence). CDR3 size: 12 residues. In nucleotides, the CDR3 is TGCGCCAGCAGTGAGTCGAGCGGGGAGCTGTTTTTT. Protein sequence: CASSESSGELFF.

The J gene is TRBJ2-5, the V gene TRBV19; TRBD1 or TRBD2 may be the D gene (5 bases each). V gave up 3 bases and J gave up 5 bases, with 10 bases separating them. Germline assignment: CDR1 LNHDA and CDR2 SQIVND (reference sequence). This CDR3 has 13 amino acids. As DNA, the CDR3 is TGTGCCAGTAGTATGGGGGTCGTGGAGACCCAGTACTTC. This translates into CASSMGVVETQYF.

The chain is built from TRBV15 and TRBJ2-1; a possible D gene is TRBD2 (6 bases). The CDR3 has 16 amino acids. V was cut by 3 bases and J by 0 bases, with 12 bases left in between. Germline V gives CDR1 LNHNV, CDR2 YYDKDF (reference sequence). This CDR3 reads CATSSAPGLSYNEQFF. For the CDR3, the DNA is TGTGCCACCAGCAGTGCACCGGGACTCTCCTACAATGAGCAGTTCTTC.

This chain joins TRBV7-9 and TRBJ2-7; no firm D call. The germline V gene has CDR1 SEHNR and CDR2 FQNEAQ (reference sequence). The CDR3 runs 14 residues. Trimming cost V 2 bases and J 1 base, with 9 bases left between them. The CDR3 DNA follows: TGTGCCAGCAGCTTAATTGAGAGGTCCTACGAGCAGTACTTC. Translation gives CASSLIERSYEQYF.

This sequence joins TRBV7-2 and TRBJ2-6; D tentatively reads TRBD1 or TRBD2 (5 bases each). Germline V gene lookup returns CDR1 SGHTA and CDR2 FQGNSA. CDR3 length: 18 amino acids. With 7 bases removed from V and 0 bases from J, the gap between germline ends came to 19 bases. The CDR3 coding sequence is TGTGCCAGCACCCACCGTACTGGGGGTAGCTCTGGGGCCAACGTCCTGACTTTC. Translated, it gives CASTHRTGGSSGANVLTF.

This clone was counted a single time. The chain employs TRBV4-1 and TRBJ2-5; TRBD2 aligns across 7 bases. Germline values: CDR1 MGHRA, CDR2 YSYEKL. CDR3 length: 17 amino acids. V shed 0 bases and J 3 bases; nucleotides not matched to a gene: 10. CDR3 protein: CASSQEVSGTAKETQYF. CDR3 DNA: TGCGCCAGCAGCCAAGAGGTGAGCGGGACGGCGAAAGAGACCCAGTACTTC.

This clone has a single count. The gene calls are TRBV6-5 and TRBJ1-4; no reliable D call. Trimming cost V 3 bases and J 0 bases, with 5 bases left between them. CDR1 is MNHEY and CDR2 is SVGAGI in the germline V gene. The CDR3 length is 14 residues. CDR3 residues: CASSYKATNEKLFF. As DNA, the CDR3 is TGTGCCAGCAGTTATAAGGCAACTAATGAAAAACTGTTTTTT.

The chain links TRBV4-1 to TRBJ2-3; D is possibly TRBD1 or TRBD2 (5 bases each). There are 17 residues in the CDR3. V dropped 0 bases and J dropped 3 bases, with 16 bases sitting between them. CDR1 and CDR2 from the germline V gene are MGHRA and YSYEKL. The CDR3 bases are TGCGCCAGCAGCCAAGAAGGTATCCGGGACGGGACAGATACGCAGTATTTT. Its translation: CASSQEGIRDGTDTQYF.

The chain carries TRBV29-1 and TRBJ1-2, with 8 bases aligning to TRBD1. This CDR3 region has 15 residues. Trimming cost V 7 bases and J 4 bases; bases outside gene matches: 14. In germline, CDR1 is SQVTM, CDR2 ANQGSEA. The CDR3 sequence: CSAEGWDRLIYGYTF. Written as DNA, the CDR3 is TGCAGCGCCGAGGGCTGGGACAGGTTGATCTATGGCTACACCTTC.

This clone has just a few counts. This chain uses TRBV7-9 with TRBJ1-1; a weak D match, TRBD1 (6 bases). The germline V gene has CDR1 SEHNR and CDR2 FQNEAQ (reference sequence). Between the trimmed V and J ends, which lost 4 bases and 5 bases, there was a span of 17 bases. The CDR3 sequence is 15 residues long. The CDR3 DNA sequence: TGTGCCAGCAGCTACGCCCGGGGGCCCAGGACTGAAGCTTTCTTT. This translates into CASSYARGPRTEAFF.

For the CDR3, the DNA is TGTGCCAGCAGCTCATCTAGCACCAATGAGCAGTTCTTC. It encodes CASSSSSTNEQFF. The chain has TRBV7-9 and TRBJ2-1, with D possibly TRBD2 on 5 matching bases. The CDR3 has 13 residues. Between the trimmed V and J ends, which lost 4 bases and 6 bases, there was a span of 10 bases. Germline values: CDR1 SEHNR, CDR2 FQNEAQ (reference sequence).